Listed below are T cell receptor beta chains from one sample, sequenced in a study of patients and donors after allogeneic stem cell transplantation. From the RT-PCR reads, TCRdb called clonotypes with MiXCR, one entry per CDR3 protein. The table includes 150,000 to 200,000 distinct CDR3 sequences, 24% detected once. The specimen was blood, either unsorted or a sorted T cell fraction (not recorded which). These receptors originate from a human donor who was either an allogeneic HSCT recipient or a stem cell or donor lymphocyte infusion donor (not recorded which). It is not recorded whose cells these are; they may come from a transplant donor. Each CDR3 is given with its conserved first and last residue. A D gene is named only where the DNA matches it firmly. Clone size is given for some rows only: seen once, a few or many times, or a class if the clone is expanded.

DNA,CDR3,size,J,V,D
TGTGCCAGCAGCTTAGGGGACAGGCGAGACTATGGCTACACCTTC,CASSLGDRRDYGYTF,few,TRBJ1-2,TRBV7-9,TRBD1
TGTGCCACCAGCAGAGTGGGTGGCACTGAAGCTTTCTTT,CATSRVGGTEAFF,few,TRBJ1-1,TRBV15,-
TGCAGCATACAGGAGAATAGCAATCAGCCCCAGCATTTT,CSIQENSNQPQHF,many,TRBJ1-5,TRBV29-1,-
TGTGCCAGCAGCTTATGGCAGAACACTGAAGCTTTCTTT,CASSLWQNTEAFF,few,TRBJ1-1,TRBV7-9,-
TGCGCCAGCAGCCAAGAGGTCCGGGACAGAAACTATGGCTACACCTTC,CASSQEVRDRNYGYTF,-,TRBJ1-2,TRBV4-1,TRBD1
TGTGCTAGTGGTTTGGTCTTTAAAAGCGTAGACGGGGCAGCCCAAGAGACCCAGTACTTC,CASGLVFKSVDGAAQETQYF,few,TRBJ2-5,TRBV12-5,-
TGCAGTGCTAGGGAAACGCGGAACAGGGGAATAGTTTTGAATGAGCAGTTCTTC,CSARETRNRGIVLNEQFF,few,TRBJ2-1,TRBV20-1,TRBD1
TGTGCCAGCAGCCAGACCCCTTTTGGTCACACAGATACGCAGTATTTT,CASSQTPFGHTDTQYF,once,TRBJ2-3,TRBV28,-
TGTGCCAGCAGCCCCCGGGACATTTACAATGAGCAGTTCTTC,CASSPRDIYNEQFF,few,TRBJ2-1,TRBV7-9,-
TGTGCCAGCAGCGTAGAGGGACAGGGCTATGGCTACACCTTC,CASSVEGQGYGYTF,many,TRBJ1-2,TRBV9,TRBD1